These T cell receptor beta chains were read from a single sample in a study of technical replicates of blood from a handful of donors. Here immunoSEQ multiplex PCR was the method, and the copy in TCRdb shows in-frame clones only, minus some. The table has 75,000 to 95,000 clones, about nine tenths seen once. Sequencing was performed on T cells isolated from PBMCs. These TCRs come from a human donor in good health. Each CDR3 is given with its conserved first and last residue. The order of the fields is D gene, J gene, clone size, V gene, CDR3 protein, CDR3 DNA. The D gene is left open where the match is weak. The size field is filled for only some rows; it gives once, few, many or a size class.

D: TRBD2
J: TRBJ2-2
size: NA
V: TRBV2
CDR3: CASAGAMGTGELFF
DNA: TGTGCCAGCGCGGGAGCGATGGGCACCGGGGAGCTGTTTTTT

D: NA
J: TRBJ2-3
size: NA
V: TRBV21-1
CDR3: CASSKTGGKGTDTQYF
DNA: TGTGCCAGCAGCAAAACAGGGGGCAAGGGCACAGATACGCAGTATTTT

D: TRBD2
J: TRBJ2-1
size: NA
V: TRBV13
CDR3: CASSQFSGARYNEQFF
DNA: TGTGCCAGCAGCCAATTTAGCGGGGCCCGCTACAATGAGCAGTTCTTC

D: NA
J: TRBJ2-1
size: NA
V: TRBV5-8
CDR3: CASSRLWNEQFF
DNA: TGTGCCAGCAGTCGACTCTGGAATGAGCAGTTCTTC

D: NA
J: TRBJ1-4
size: NA
V: TRBV2
CDR3: CASSDGDTYEKLFF
DNA: TGTGCCAGCAGTGATGGGGACACCTATGAAAAACTGTTTTTT

D: NA
J: TRBJ2-5
size: NA
V: TRBV27
CDR3: CASGHPETQYF
DNA: TGTGCCAGCGGACATCCAGAGACCCAGTACTTC

D: NA
J: TRBJ2-3
size: NA
V: TRBV13
CDR3: CASRGRTTDTQYF
DNA: TGTGCCAGCAGGGGCCGAACCACAGATACGCAGTATTTT

D: TRBD1
J: TRBJ2-7
size: NA
V: TRBV11-2
CDR3: CASSLRRDSTKYYEQYF
DNA: TGTGCCAGCAGCTTACGCAGGGACAGCACGAAATACTACGAGCAGTACTTC

D: TRBD2
J: TRBJ2-1
size: NA
V: TRBV9
CDR3: CASSYGLAIEQFF
DNA: TGTGCCAGCAGTTATGGACTAGCCATTGAGCAGTTCTTC

D: NA
J: TRBJ2-1
size: once
V: TRBV6-5
CDR3: CASSFSSYNEQFF
DNA: TGTGCCAGCAGTTTTAGCTCCTACAATGAGCAGTTCTTC

D: TRBD2
J: TRBJ2-1
size: NA
V: TRBV9
CDR3: CASSVEGAGGGQFF
DNA: TGTGCCAGCAGCGTAGAAGGAGCGGGAGGGGGGCAGTTCTTC

D: TRBD1
J: TRBJ2-2
size: NA
V: TRBV11-3
CDR3: CASSLGQGTPGELFF
DNA: TGTGCCAGCAGCCTAGGACAGGGGACCCCCGGGGAGCTGTTTTTT

D: TRBD2
J: TRBJ2-2
size: NA
V: TRBV10-3
CDR3: CATDSSGSNTGELFF
DNA: TGTGCCACCGACTCTAGCGGGAGCAACACCGGGGAGCTGTTTTTT

D: TRBD2
J: TRBJ2-2
size: once
V: TRBV5-1
CDR3: CASRVLAGSGELFF
DNA: TGCGCCAGCAGGGTCCTAGCGGGATCCGGGGAGCTGTTTTTT

D: TRBD1
J: TRBJ1-4
size: NA
V: TRBV30
CDR3: CAWSVGVTGGVEKLFF
DNA: TGTGCCTGGAGTGTAGGGGTCACAGGGGGCGTTGAAAAACTGTTTTTT

D: NA
J: TRBJ1-2
size: NA
V: TRBV27
CDR3: CASSLRVDYGYTF
DNA: TGTGCCAGCAGTTTACGGGTTGACTATGGCTACACCTTC

D: TRBD1
J: TRBJ2-7
size: NA
V: TRBV4-1
CDR3: CASSQGTKDRDDEQYF
DNA: TGCGCCAGCAGCCAAGGGACCAAGGACAGGGACGACGAGCAGTACTTC

D: NA
J: TRBJ2-3
size: NA
V: TRBV5-4
CDR3: CASSFTATGTDTQYF
DNA: TGTGCCAGCAGCTTCACCGCTACAGGTACAGATACGCAGTATTTT

D: NA
J: TRBJ1-4
size: NA
V: TRBV27
CDR3: CASSSQGIGNEKLFF
DNA: TGTGCCAGCAGTTCACAGGGCATAGGAAATGAAAAACTGTTTTTT

D: NA
J: TRBJ1-5
size: NA
V: TRBV15
CDR3: CATRAGLTPYQPQHF
DNA: TGTGCCACCAGGGCAGGATTAACCCCTTATCAGCCCCAGCATTTT

D: TRBD1
J: TRBJ2-3
size: NA
V: TRBV9
CDR3: CASSPLPTGGTDTQYF
DNA: TGTGCCAGCAGCCCCCTTCCGACAGGGGGCACAGATACGCAGTATTTT

D: NA
J: TRBJ1-2
size: NA
V: TRBV19
CDR3: CASRLGGVNYGYTF
DNA: TGTGCCAGTAGGCTCGGGGGAGTCAACTATGGCTACACCTTC

D: TRBD2
J: TRBJ2-7
size: NA
V: TRBV30
CDR3: CAWRLAGGIYEQYF
DNA: TGTGCCTGGAGACTAGCGGGAGGAATCTACGAGCAGTACTTC

D: NA
J: TRBJ1-4
size: NA
V: TRBV9
CDR3: CASSVLGGQPLNEKLFF
DNA: TGTGCCAGCAGCGTGTTAGGTGGACAGCCCCTGAATGAAAAACTGTTTTTT